A single sample gave rise to the 18 T cell receptor beta chains below, sequenced in a study of T cell repertoires in cytomegalovirus infection. MiXCR was run by TCRdb on the reads, yielding one entry per CDR3 protein. The repertoire consists of about 530,000 distinct CDR3 sequences, with approximately 25% occurring once and the leading ten covering 13%. The material sequenced was PBMCs. These TCRs come from a human donor in good health (CMV status not recorded). Some clones in this sample may be carry-over from other donors' samples.

The table lists this clonotype with many counts. This chain uses TRBV7-8 with TRBJ2-5; 11 bases line up with TRBD2. The CDR3 consists of 16 residues. After removal of 5 bases from V and 4 bases from J, the junction contained 9 bases not matched to a gene. Looked up from germline, CDR1 is SGHVS and CDR2 is FQNEAQ. The CDR3 DNA follows: TGTGCCAGCAGCCCCCCCGCCCTAGCGGGAGGAGAGACCCAGTACTTC. Protein sequence: CASSPPALAGGETQYF.

This clonotype has just a few counts. V and J are TRBV28 and TRBJ2-1; D tentatively reads TRBD1 or TRBD2 (5 bases each). The CDR3 totals 17 residues. Trimming took off 3 bases at V and 4 bases at J, with 19 bases between the two ends. From germline, CDR1 is MDHEN and CDR2 SYDVKM. The CDR3 DNA reads TGTGCCAGCAGTTTCCCTAGGGGCAGCGGTTTTTACAATGAGCAGTTCTTC. Residues: CASSFPRGSGFYNEQFF.

The V and J genes are TRBV5-1 and TRBJ2-3; 7 nucleotides align to TRBD2. This CDR3 spans 16 amino acids. Germline-derived CDR1 and CDR2 are SGHRS and YFSETQ. V shed 0 bases, J shed 2 bases, and the junction held 6 bases outside the gene matches. The chain's CDR3 is CASSLGVAGTTDTQYF. For the CDR3, the DNA is TGCGCCAGCAGCTTGGGGGTAGCGGGCACCACAGATACGCAGTATTTT.

The chain is built from TRBV6-2 or TRBV6-3 and TRBJ2-3; TRBD2 matches 8 bases. Germline CDR1 is MNHEY and CDR2 is SVGEGT. J was trimmed by 4 bases and V by 6 bases; bases with no gene match: 9. The CDR3 is 15 amino acids. CDR3 sequence: CASSPGSGRADTQYF. The CDR3, as DNA: TGTGCCAGCAGCCCAGGCAGCGGGAGAGCAGATACGCAGTATTTT.

This clonotype was seen many times. V gene TRBV7-8 combines with J gene TRBJ1-2; TRBD1 matches at 8 bases. V trimming: 0 bases; J trimming: 7 bases; junction bases outside the gene matches: 22. Germline CDR1 is SGHVS and CDR2 is FQNEAQ. This CDR3 is built from 20 residues. The chain's CDR3 is CASSLARRQGASRSISGYTF. The CDR3 bases are TGTGCCAGCAGCTTAGCGAGGCGCCAGGGGGCCTCTAGATCCATTAGTGGCTACACCTTC. Complete variable domain (other parts from reference TRBV7-8 and TRBJ1-2): GAGVSQSPRYKVAKRGQDVALRCDPISGHVSLFWYQQALGQGPEFLTYFQNEAQLDKSGLPSDRFFAERPEGSVSTLKIQRTQQEDSAVYLCASSLARRQGASRSISGYTFGSGTRLTVV.

The chain links TRBV7-2 to TRBJ2-7; D may be TRBD2 (6 bases). The V end was cut by 2 bases, the J end by 4 bases, with 12 bases between. Germline CDR1 and CDR2: SGHTA and FQGNSA. The CDR3 is made up of 14 amino acids. The CDR3 DNA sequence: TGTGCCAGCAGCTTATTTAGCGGCAAATACGAGCAGTACGTC. As protein: CASSLFSGKYEQYV.

This clonotype was detected ten times or more. The chain employs TRBV12-3 or TRBV12-4 and TRBJ2-3, with D maybe TRBD2 (6 bases). The V and J ends lost 5 bases and 4 bases respectively, with 10 bases between them. This CDR3 comprises 13 residues. CDR3 bases: TGTGCCAGCAGTCTGACTAGGTCAGATACGCAGTATTTT. Translating it yields CASSLTRSDTQYF.

This sequence joins TRBV5-6 and TRBJ1-5, with TRBD1 matching 9 bases. The V gene end was trimmed by 3 bases and the J gene end by 3 bases; junction bases not matched to a gene: 4. This CDR3 is 15 amino acids long. CDR1 and CDR2 (germline): SGHDT, YYEEEE. This chain's CDR3 is CASSSRDRDNQPQHF. The CDR3, as DNA: TGTGCCAGCAGCTCCCGGGACAGGGACAATCAGCCCCAGCATTTT.

This clonotype was seen many times. The V and J genes are TRBV7-2 and TRBJ2-2; D perhaps matches TRBD2 (6 bases). The CDR3 spans 17 residues. The V and J ends lost 5 bases and 3 bases respectively, with 19 bases between them. Germline loops: CDR1 SGHTA, CDR2 FQGNSA. In nucleotides, the CDR3 is TGTGCCAGCAGCACCGCGGCAGGGACTCAATACACCGGGGAGCTGTTTTTT. This gives the protein CASSTAAGTQYTGELFF.

The chain links TRBV6-6 to TRBJ1-5, with TRBD1 as a possible D gene (6 bases). This CDR3 is 14 amino acids long. Germline lookup yields CDR1 MNHNY and CDR2 SVGAGI (reference sequence). The V end was cut by 6 bases, the J end by 6 bases, with 15 bases between. The CDR3, as DNA: TGTGCCAGCAGCTTTGACAGGTTGGCTCAGCCCCAGCATTTT. Translated, it gives CASSFDRLAQPQHF.

The chain uses TRBV12-3 or TRBV12-4 and TRBJ2-5; D gene unclear. Trimming removed 2 bases at V and 0 bases at J, with 7 bases between. The CDR3 covers 14 residues. CDR3 nucleotide sequence: TGTGCCAGCAGTTTAAGTAGTTACCAAGAGACCCAGTACTTC. Translated: CASSLSSYQETQYF.

This rearrangement joins TRBV20-1 to TRBJ2-7, with TRBD2 matching 8 bases. The ends lost 4 bases at V and 0 bases at J; junction bases unmatched: 11. The CDR3 has 16 residues. Germline-derived CDR1 and CDR2 are DFQATT and SNEGSKA (reference sequence). CDR3 in amino acids: CSAIRLAQISSYEQYF. The CDR3 coding sequence is TGCAGTGCTATCCGACTAGCGCAAATCAGCTCCTACGAGCAGTACTTC.

The V gene is TRBV12-3 or TRBV12-4, the J gene TRBJ2-5; D gene unclear. There are 14 residues in the CDR3. Trimming took 3 bases from V and 5 from J, leaving 13 bases between them. The CDR3: CASSFGLGPETQYF. The CDR3, as DNA: TGTGCCAGCAGTTTTGGGCTAGGCCCGGAGACCCAGTACTTC.

The CDR3 DNA reads as TGCAGTGCTAGAGATTCCCTCGACAGGGGGCGGGACACTGAAGCTTTCTTT. Protein product: CSARDSLDRGRDTEAFF. The J gene is TRBJ1-1, the V gene TRBV20-1, with TRBD1 identical over 10 bases. From germline, CDR1 is DFQATT and CDR2 SNEGSKA (reference sequence). The CDR3 is 17 amino acids. The junction had 10 bases not matched to a gene; V was cut back by 0 bases and J by 3 bases.

Many counts were recorded for this clonotype. The chain employs TRBV7-2 and TRBJ2-5, with D unresolved. Germline V gives CDR1 SGHTA, CDR2 FQGNSA. The V gene lost 4 bases and the J gene lost 4 bases, with 16 bases spanning the gap. CDR3 size: 15 residues. CDR3 bases: TGTGCCAGCAGCTCGACTCCTTTGGACGGAGAGACCCAGTACTTC. It is translated as CASSSTPLDGETQYF.

The V and J genes are TRBV27 and TRBJ1-1; D perhaps matches TRBD1 (5 bases). The CDR3 covers 15 residues. V was clipped by 6 bases and J by 1 base, with 15 bases between them. The V gene's germline CDR1 is MNHEY and CDR2 SMNVEV (reference sequence). CDR3 residues: CASSPLQGGNTEAFF. CDR3 bases: TGTGCCAGCAGCCCCTTGCAGGGAGGGAACACTGAAGCTTTCTTT.

This clonotype showed up just a few times. The V gene is TRBV5-1, the J gene TRBJ2-1; the match to TRBD2 covers 13 bases. The ends lost 4 bases at V and 6 bases at J; junction bases unmatched: 16. Germline CDR1 is SGHRS and CDR2 is YFSETQ. This CDR3 is 19 amino acids long. CDR3 in DNA: TGCGCCAGCAGCCCCCTCCCGACTAGCGGGAGGAACCCTGGCAATGAGCAGTTCTTC. It codes for CASSPLPTSGRNPGNEQFF.

This chain connects TRBV12-3 or TRBV12-4 to TRBJ1-2; 7 positions agree with TRBD1. This CDR3 is 17 amino acids long. V shed 3 bases, J shed 5 bases, and the junction held 15 bases outside the gene matches. The CDR3 reads CASSLTGTASKTYGYTF. The CDR3 DNA follows: TGTGCCAGCAGTTTGACAGGGACGGCGAGCAAAACATATGGCTACACCTTC.